These 3 T cell receptor beta chains were sequenced from one sample in a study of blood T cell repertoires in COVID-19. The assay was immunoSEQ multiplex PCR, and TCRdb's table has in-frame clones only and misses some. The sample contains about 310,000 clones, roughly 91% of which appear only once. The specimen sequenced was peripheral blood. The receptors originated from a man in his fifties with active or convalescent COVID-19.

J is TRBJ2-5 and V is TRBV7-7; the D gene is possibly TRBD1 (6 bases). This CDR3 is built from 15 residues. V dropped 1 base and J dropped 2 bases, with 11 bases sitting between them. The germline gives CDR1 SSHAT, CDR2 FNYEAQ (reference sequence). CDR3 sequence: CASSLGGQGQETQYF. CDR3 coding DNA: TGTGCCAGCAGCTTAGGAGGCCAGGGGCAAGAGACCCAGTACTTC.

This clone has just one count. This chain joins TRBV9 and TRBJ2-1; 10 bases fit TRBD2. The germline V gene has CDR1 SGDLS and CDR2 YYNGEE. Losses at the gene ends were 4 bases for V and 7 bases for J; bases not matched to a gene: 11. The CDR3 is 16 residues long. CDR3: CASSTSPSGSRNEQFF. CDR3 nucleotides: TGTGCCAGCAGCACCTCCCCTAGCGGGAGTCGGAATGAGCAGTTCTTC.

This chain joins TRBV3-1 (or the pseudogene TRBV3-2) and TRBJ2-7; no clear D. The CDR3 length is 12 residues. Germline V gives CDR1 LGHDT, CDR2 YNNKEL (reference sequence). Trimming stripped 0 bases from V and 7 bases from J, with 7 bases between. CDR3: CASSQDQWEQYF. For the CDR3, the DNA is TGTGCCAGCAGCCAAGATCAGTGGGAGCAGTACTTC.